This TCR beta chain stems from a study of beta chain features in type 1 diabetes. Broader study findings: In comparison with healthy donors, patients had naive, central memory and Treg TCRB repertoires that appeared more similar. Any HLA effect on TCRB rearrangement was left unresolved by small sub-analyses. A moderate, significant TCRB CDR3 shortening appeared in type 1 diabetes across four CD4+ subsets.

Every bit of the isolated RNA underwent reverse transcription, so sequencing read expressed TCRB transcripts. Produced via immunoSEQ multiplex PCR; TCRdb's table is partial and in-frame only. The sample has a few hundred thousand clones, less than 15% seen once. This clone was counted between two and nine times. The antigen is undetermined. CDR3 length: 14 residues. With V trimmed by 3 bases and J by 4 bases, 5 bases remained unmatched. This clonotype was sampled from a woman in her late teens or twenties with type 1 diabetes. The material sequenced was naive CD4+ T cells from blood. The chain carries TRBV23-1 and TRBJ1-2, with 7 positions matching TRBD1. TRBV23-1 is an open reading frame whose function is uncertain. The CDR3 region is CASSHRGQSYGYTF. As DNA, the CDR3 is TGCGCCAGCAGTCATAGGGGGCAGTCCTATGGCTACACCTTC.